Presented here are 4 T cell receptor beta chains from one specimen sequenced in a study of Ad26.COV2.S vaccination and SARS-CoV-2 variants. Indicated treatment: around 19 received Ad26.COV2.S at low or high dose, single or two shots; 5 received placebo; per-sample allocation not given. After the first vaccine or placebo injection, samples were drawn on day 63. The data were produced by immunoSEQ multiplex PCR, yet TCRdb's version contains in-frame clones alone and is incomplete. The table includes about 450,000 clones, approximately 92% detected once. The source was peripheral blood, collected in a trial of Ad26.COV2.S vaccine versus placebo. These receptors were collected from a person between 18 and 65 years old who received the Ad26.COV2.S COVID-19 vaccine or a placebo.

The chain joins TRBV19 to TRBJ1-2, with D hard to call. The CDR3 length is 15 residues. Looked up from germline, CDR1 is LNHDA and CDR2 is SQIVND (reference sequence). With 7 bases removed from V and 0 bases from J, the gap between germline ends came to 15 bases. The CDR3 region has the DNA TGTGCCAGTACACGCTCGGCCTCGACTAACTATGGCTACACCTTC. It codes for CASTRSASTNYGYTF.

This rearrangement joins TRBV5-1 to TRBJ2-7; no reliable D call. Trimming pared 0 bases from V and 3 bases from J, leaving 10 bases between. Germline CDR1 is SGHRS and CDR2 is YFSETQ. This CDR3 has 14 residues. The DNA of the CDR3 is TGCGCCAGCAGCTTGGTAAACGGATACTACGAGCAGTACTTC. It is translated as CASSLVNGYYEQYF.

This rearrangement joins TRBV5-1 to TRBJ1-4, with a weak D call TRBD1 (5 bases). CDR1 and CDR2 from the germline V gene are SGHRS and YFSETQ. V was trimmed by 4 bases and J by 7 bases, leaving 20 bases between them. The CDR3 has 16 residues. DNA for the CDR3: TGCGCCAGCAGCCGCTCTCATAAGCAGGGAGTTGAAAAACTGTTTTTT. Protein: CASSRSHKQGVEKLFF.

This clone was counted once. The V and J genes are TRBV25-1 and TRBJ1-1, with 7 bases aligning to TRBD1. V lost 7 bases, J lost 5 bases, and 10 bases stayed unmatched. This CDR3 contains 14 residues. The germline gives CDR1 MGHDK, CDR2 SYGVNS. The CDR3 bases are TGTGCCAGCACCCTAACAGGGGCGGGTACTGAAGCTTTCTTT. This codes for CASTLTGAGTEAFF.